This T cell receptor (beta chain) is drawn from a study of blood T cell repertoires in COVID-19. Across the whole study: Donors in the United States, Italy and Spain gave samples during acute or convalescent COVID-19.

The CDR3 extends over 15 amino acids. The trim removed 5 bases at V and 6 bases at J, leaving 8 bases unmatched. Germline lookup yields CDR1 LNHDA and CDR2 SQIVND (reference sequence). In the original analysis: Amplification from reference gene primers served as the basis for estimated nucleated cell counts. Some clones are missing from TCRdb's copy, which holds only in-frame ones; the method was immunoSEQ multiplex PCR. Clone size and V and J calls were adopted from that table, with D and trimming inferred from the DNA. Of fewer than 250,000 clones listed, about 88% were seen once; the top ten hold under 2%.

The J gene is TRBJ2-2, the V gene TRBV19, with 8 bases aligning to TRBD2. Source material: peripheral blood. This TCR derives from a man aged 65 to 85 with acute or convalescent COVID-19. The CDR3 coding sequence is TGTGCCAGTAGTTTAAGCGGGAGTCTGGCCGGGGAGCTGTTTTTT. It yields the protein CASSLSGSLAGELFF.